A single sample gave rise to the 10 T cell receptor beta chains below, sequenced in a study of identical twins. Each CDR3 protein is one row after TCRdb ran MiXCR on the 5' RACE reads. The table has 1.5 million to 2 million distinct CDR3 sequences, around 33% seen once. Source material: cord blood. The source of these receptors is a newborn girl in good health.

The chain combines TRBV12-3 or TRBV12-4 with TRBJ1-2; D call uncertain. CDR3 length: 16 residues. V was pared by 5 bases and J by 2 bases, with 18 bases between. For the CDR3, the DNA is TGTGCCAGCAGTCTTGCCGGGGATAGCGGGAACTATGGCTACACCTTC. Protein sequence: CASSLAGDSGNYGYTF.

This CDR3 reads CASSVGVREIDTQYF. DNA of the CDR3: TGTGCCAGCAGCGTAGGAGTCAGGGAGATAGATACGCAGTATTTT. The rearrangement links TRBV9 to TRBJ2-3; D is tentatively TRBD1 or TRBD2 (5 bases each). CDR1 and CDR2 (germline): SGDLS, YYNGEE. The germline V and J ends were trimmed by 0 bases and 5 bases, with 13 bases remaining between them. There are 15 residues in the CDR3.

This chain uses TRBV6-5 with TRBJ1-2, with 7 bases fitting TRBD1. The length of the CDR3 is 15 residues. V lost 0 bases and J lost 2; bases outside the gene matches: 3. Germline V gene sequence: CDR1 MNHEY, CDR2 SVGAGI. The CDR3 spells CASSYSGQANYGYTF. The CDR3 nucleotides are TGTGCCAGCAGTTACTCCGGACAGGCAAACTATGGCTACACCTTC.

V is TRBV25-1 and J is TRBJ2-1; D remains unclear. Trimming removed 6 bases at V and 2 bases at J, with 14 bases between. Germline V gene lookup returns CDR1 MGHDK and CDR2 SYGVNS. The CDR3 runs to 15 residues. DNA of the CDR3: TGTGCCAGCAGCGGGTCCGCGCTAACCTACAATGAGCAGTTCTTC. Its translation is CASSGSALTYNEQFF.

This clonotype is a singleton in its sample. The chain is built from TRBV7-2 and TRBJ2-1, with 8 bases that match TRBD2. The trim removed 5 bases at V and 6 bases at J, leaving 12 bases unmatched. The germline CDR1 and CDR2 sequences are SGHTA and FQGNSA. The CDR3 has 16 amino acids. CDR3 sequence: CASSHRVGSGSNEQFF. The DNA for the CDR3 is TGTGCCAGCAGCCACCGGGTCGGGAGCGGGAGCAATGAGCAGTTCTTC.

On this clonotype: At one boundary the junction diverges from the germline segment, which might be a read error. The rearrangement joins TRBV5-1 to TRBJ2-3; 8 bases line up with TRBD2. The CDR3 extends over 15 amino acids. Germline CDR1 is SGHRS and CDR2 is YFSETQ. The CDR3 DNA reads as TGCGCCGGCAGCTTGGCGGGGGGCGGCACAGATACGCAGTATTTT. Translated, it gives CAGSLAGGGTDTQYF.

This clonotype was found a few times. This rearrangement joins TRBV18 to TRBJ2-6; D is ambiguous. Per the germline V gene, CDR1 is KGHSH and CDR2 is LQKENI. V was trimmed by 8 bases and J by 0 bases, leaving 5 bases between them. This CDR3 has 13 residues. CDR3 nucleotide sequence: TGTGCCAGCCTCTTCTCTGGGGCCAACGTCCTGACTTTC. It encodes CASLFSGANVLTF.

The table lists this clonotype with many counts. The chain couples TRBV4-2 to TRBJ1-2, with TRBD1 matching over 11 bases. Trimming took 5 bases from V and 2 from J; bases not matched to a gene: 10. This CDR3 has 17 amino acids. CDR1 is LGHNA and CDR2 is YNFKEQ in the germline V gene. DNA for the CDR3: TGTGCCAGCAGCGGACGGGACAGGGGGTTTCAAAACTATGGCTACACCTTC. Translating it yields CASSGRDRGFQNYGYTF.

The gene calls are TRBV24-1 and TRBJ2-7; 9 nucleotides line up with TRBD1. The ends lost 0 bases at V and 6 bases at J; junction bases unmatched: 8. CDR1 and CDR2 from the germline V gene are KGHDR and SFDVKD. This CDR3 spans 16 amino acids. CDR3 amino acids: CATSDLRGQGASEQYF. In DNA form, the CDR3 reads TGTGCCACCAGTGATTTGCGGGGACAGGGAGCCAGCGAGCAGTACTTC.

About this clonotype itself: The junction shows a germline mismatch at one end, possibly a read error. The rearrangement links TRBV14 to TRBJ2-5; either TRBD1 or TRBD2 may fit D (5 bases each). The germline CDR1 and CDR2 sequences are SGHDN and FVKESK. The CDR3 consists of 17 residues. CDR3 nucleotides: TGTGCCGGCAGCCAAGAGCGGTCGACAGCTCCCCAAGAGACCCAGTACTTC. This translates into CAGSQERSTAPQETQYF.